Below are 27 T cell receptor beta chains sequenced from a single sample in a study of regulatory T cells in long-lasting Graves disease. Libraries of TCR beta came from iRepertoire HTBI primers plus Arm-PCR of CDR3 regions. One entry per CDR3 protein results from TCRdb running MiXCR on the multiplex PCR reads. This table holds about 560,000 distinct CDR3 sequences, 15% to 20% found once. Documented time point: newly diagnosed GD, antithyroid drugs for less than 3 months. Isolated PBMC RNA provided the starting material for the TCR library. In addition, the sample was reused for a study of T cells in Graves' hyperthyroidism and ophthalmopathy.

Sample: peripheral blood mononuclear cells (PBMCs), taken at new diagnosis, from a patient treated with antithyroid drugs. The receptors shown here come from a man aged 18 to 30 with Graves disease.

Many counts were recorded for this clonotype. The CDR3 nucleotides are TGCGCCAGCAGCTTGTTCGGTCCGGACTACGAGCAGTACTTC. Its translation: CASSLFGPDYEQYF. This sequence joins TRBV5-1 and TRBJ2-7, with unresolved D. The germline V gene has CDR1 SGHRS and CDR2 YFSETQ. This CDR3 is 14 amino acids long. The V gene lost 1 base and the J gene lost 3 bases, with 11 bases spanning the gap. Full variable domain (rest looked up from reference TRBV5-1 and TRBJ2-7): KAGVTQTPRYLIKTRGQQVTLSCSPISGHRSVSWYQQTPGQGLQFLFEYFSETQRNKGNFPGRFSGRQFSNSRSEMNVSTLELGDSALYLCASSLFGPDYEQYFGPGTRLTVT.

This clonotype was detected only a few times. At one end, the junction sequence differs from germline, possibly due to a read error. The gene calls are TRBV12-3 or TRBV12-4 and TRBJ2-3, with D possibly matching TRBD2 (5 bases). The CDR3 is made up of 13 amino acids. The CDR3 region has the DNA TGTGCCGGCAGTTCTGGGAGTGCAAGTACGCAGTATTTT. Translating gives CAGSSGSASTQYF.

This clonotype was detected many times. The chain has TRBV6-1 and TRBJ1-1; no reliable D call. This CDR3 spans 13 amino acids. Deletions cut 3 bases from V and 2 bases from J, with 7 bases between. From germline, CDR1 is MNHNS and CDR2 SASEGT. CDR3 sequence reads: CASSEAVNTEAFF. CDR3 in DNA: TGTGCCAGCAGTGAGGCGGTAAACACTGAAGCTTTCTTT.

A few counts support this clonotype. The V gene is TRBV27, the J gene TRBJ1-2; TRBD1 is a possible D gene (6 bases). The ends were cut back, 0 bases at V and 4 bases at J, with 18 bases in the middle. The CDR3 loop spans 17 amino acids. Germline assignment: CDR1 MNHEY and CDR2 SMNVEV (reference sequence). The CDR3 nucleotides are TGTGCCAGCAGTTTATCTTTTCGGGGTAGGGGGACCTATGGCTACACCTTC. It is translated as CASSLSFRGRGTYGYTF.

The table lists this clonotype with a few counts. The genes are TRBV5-1 and TRBJ1-1; 9 nucleotides agree with TRBD1. After removal of 3 bases from V and 4 bases from J, the junction contained 4 bases not matched to a gene. Germline assignment: CDR1 SGHRS and CDR2 YFSETQ. This CDR3 is built from 14 residues. Here the CDR3 DNA reads TGCGCCAGCAGCTCTACAGGGGGCTCCACTGAAGCTTTCTTT. Translating it yields CASSSTGGSTEAFF.

This clonotype was found a few times. The CDR3 reads CSADGRAGGNTIYF. The CDR3, as DNA: TGCAGTGCTGATGGCAGGGCGGGGGGAAACACCATATATTTT. The rearrangement joins TRBV20-1 to TRBJ1-3; D might be TRBD1 (5 bases). Germline V gene sequence: CDR1 DFQATT, CDR2 SNEGSKA (reference sequence). With 5 bases removed from V and 4 bases from J, the gap between germline ends came to 15 bases. The CDR3 extends over 14 amino acids.

The sample holds many counts of this clonotype. J is TRBJ1-1 and V is TRBV12-3 or TRBV12-4; D is possibly TRBD1 (5 bases). Trimming removed 8 bases from V and 1 base from J, with 20 bases in between. The CDR3 is 16 residues long. CDR3 DNA: TGTGCCAGCCATATGGGGCGTATTAGGGGGAACACTGAAGCTTTCTTT. Translation gives CASHMGRIRGNTEAFF.

This chain uses TRBV7-9 with TRBJ2-1, with 11 bases fitting TRBD2. The CDR3 totals 15 residues. V lost 5 bases to trimming and J lost 5 bases; unmatched junction nucleotides: 5. Per the germline V gene, CDR1 is SEHNR and CDR2 is FQNEAQ (reference sequence). The CDR3 sequence: CASSPGLADDNEQFF. For the CDR3, the DNA is TGTGCCAGCAGCCCGGGACTAGCGGACGACAATGAGCAGTTCTTC.

With respect to this clonotype: Being one base from a much bigger clone, this may be a read error. The chain joins TRBV28 to TRBJ1-1; 10 bases are shared with TRBD1. This CDR3 is 15 amino acids long. Germline CDR1 reads MDHEN; CDR2 reads SYDVKM. The CDR3 protein is CASSRDRGSHTGAFF. CDR3 nucleotides: TGTGCCAGCAGTAGGGACAGGGGCTCCCACACTGGAGCTTTCTTT.

DNA for the CDR3: TGTGCCAGCACCTCAAGGGACAGGGGTTATGGCTACACCTTC. It yields the protein CASTSRDRGYGYTF. V is TRBV27 and J is TRBJ1-2, with 10 bases matching TRBD1. CDR3 size: 14 residues. Germline CDR1 MNHEY, CDR2 SMNVEV (reference sequence). V lost 7 bases to trimming and J lost 5 bases; unmatched junction nucleotides: 7.

The DNA of the CDR3 is TGTGCCAGCAGCGTAGAAGGGGATTCCTACAATGAGCAGTTCTTC. It codes for CASSVEGDSYNEQFF. V usage is TRBV9 and J usage is TRBJ2-1; D is perhaps TRBD1 (5 bases). Germline V gene data show CDR1 as SGDLS and CDR2 as YYNGEE. This CDR3 spans 15 amino acids. Between the trimmed V and J ends, which lost 0 bases and 1 base, there was a span of 8 bases.

The rearrangement links TRBV7-8 to TRBJ1-3; the match to TRBD1 covers 8 bases. The germline V gene has CDR1 SGHVS and CDR2 FQNEAQ. V lost 5 bases and J lost 2; bases outside the gene matches: 11. The CDR3 covers 17 residues. The CDR3 loop is CASSVLGQGATGNTIYF. The CDR3 nucleotides are TGTGCCAGCAGCGTCTTAGGACAGGGAGCTACTGGAAACACCATATATTTT.

This clonotype was found a few times. Mismatch with germline at one junction end may stem from a read error. The gene calls are TRBV7-7 and TRBJ2-3, with TRBD2 matching 14 bases. This CDR3 spans 20 amino acids. In germline, CDR1 is SSHAT, CDR2 FNYEAQ (reference sequence). CDR3 sequence reads: CASSLARLAGGPRSTDTQYF. The CDR3 DNA reads TGTGCTAGCAGCTTAGCCCGACTAGCGGGAGGGCCTCGAAGCACAGATACGCAGTATTTT.

This clonotype was counted many times. The chain carries TRBV7-8 and TRBJ2-5, with 8 positions matching TRBD1. In germline, CDR1 is SGHVS, CDR2 FQNEAQ. With 6 bases clipped from V and 2 bases from J, the junction kept 5 bases outside the gene matches. This CDR3 is 14 amino acids long. Here the CDR3 DNA reads TGTGCCAGCAGTTGGACAGGGAAGCAAGAGACCCAGTACTTC. Translated: CASSWTGKQETQYF.

This chain uses TRBV25-1 with TRBJ2-5; TRBD2 might be the D (6 bases). The germline CDR1 and CDR2 sequences are MGHDK and SYGVNS. V lost 8 bases and J 5 bases, leaving 12 bases between the germline ends. The CDR3 extends over 12 amino acids. CDR3 amino acids: CASGGNGETQYF. The CDR3 DNA reads TGTGCCAGCGGCGGGAATGGCGAGACCCAGTACTTC.

This clonotype was seen at least ten times. This sequence joins TRBV28 and TRBJ2-7, with 8 positions matching TRBD2. The CDR3 is 15 residues long. V shed 8 bases and J 3 bases; nucleotides not matched to a gene: 12. Germline CDR1 reads MDHEN; CDR2 reads SYDVKM. The CDR3 DNA sequence: TGTGCCAGCGCACCCGGGACTAGGCTCCTCTACGAGCAGTACTTC. This translates into CASAPGTRLLYEQYF.

The V and J genes are TRBV3-1 and TRBJ2-7, with D possibly being TRBD2 (6 bases). Germline CDR1 and CDR2: LGHDT and YNNKEL (reference sequence). The CDR3 totals 15 residues. V shed 3 bases and J shed 1 base, with 13 bases lying between them. In nucleotides, the CDR3 is TGTGCCAGCAGCCACCCGGGACTCTCGTCCTACGAGCAGTACTTC. It encodes CASSHPGLSSYEQYF.

This clonotype has a handful of counts. This chain joins TRBV4-2 and TRBJ2-2; 8 nucleotides line up with TRBD2. Unmatched junction bases numbered 5, after V lost 4 bases and J lost 1 base. Germline-derived CDR1 and CDR2 are LGHNA and YNFKEQ. This CDR3 is built from 16 residues. Here the CDR3 reads CASSPTSGRNTGELFF. The DNA for the CDR3 is TGTGCCAGCAGCCCTACTAGCGGAAGGAACACCGGGGAGCTGTTTTTT.

This chain links TRBV29-1 with TRBJ1-2, with 7 nucleotides matching TRBD1. V shed 7 bases and J 3 bases; nucleotides not matched to a gene: 2. Germline CDR1 and CDR2: SQVTM and ANQGSEA. The CDR3 is made up of 11 amino acids. CDR3 region: CSGGQDYGYTF. The CDR3 DNA reads as TGCAGCGGAGGACAGGACTATGGCTACACCTTC.

The chain links TRBV5-4 to TRBJ2-7, with 7 bases matching TRBD1. The CDR3 covers 14 residues. The V and J ends lost 2 bases and 1 base, in that order; junction bases with no gene match: 3. CDR1 and CDR2 (germline): SGHNT, YYREEE (reference sequence). Here the CDR3 reads CASSFGTDSYEQYF. CDR3 nucleotides: TGTGCCAGCAGCTTTGGGACAGATTCCTACGAGCAGTACTTC.

On this clonotype itself: No conserved phenylalanine or tryptophan is present at the end of the CDR3, so a read error is the likely explanation. The chain employs TRBV5-1 and TRBJ2-3; D gene ambiguous. Germline CDR1 is SGHRS and CDR2 is YFSETQ. V lost 0 bases to trimming and J lost 3 bases, with 2 bases between them. The CDR3 runs 12 residues. The CDR3 loop reads CASSLETDTQYS. CDR3 nucleotide sequence: TGCGCCAGCAGCTTGGAAACAGATACGCAGTATTCT.

This clonotype was seen repeatedly, ten times or more. This chain joins TRBV28 and TRBJ2-7, with D perhaps TRBD1 (6 bases). The ends were cut back, 3 bases at V and 7 bases at J, with 13 bases in the middle. This CDR3 has 13 amino acids. Per the germline V gene, CDR1 is MDHEN and CDR2 is SYDVKM. CDR3 sequence (DNA): TGTGCCAGCAGTTTGAGAGGGGGTAGGGAGCAGTACTTC. Translation gives CASSLRGGREQYF.

For this clonotype: This may stem from a read error, because a much larger clone lies one nucleotide away. The chain uses TRBV20-1 and TRBJ2-1; TRBD1 might be the D (5 bases). Germline loops: CDR1 DFQATT, CDR2 SNEGSKA (reference sequence). V shed 0 bases and J shed 10 bases, with 16 bases lying between them. The CDR3 covers 14 residues. CDR3 nucleotide sequence: TGCAGTGCTAGAGATCGTAAGGGGATCTACGAGCAGTTCTTC. Protein sequence: CSARDRKGIYEQFF.

The J gene is TRBJ1-5, the V gene TRBV6-1, with TRBD1 matching over 8 bases. The CDR3 is 14 residues long. Germline V gene lookup returns CDR1 MNHNS and CDR2 SASEGT. Losses at the gene ends were 7 bases for V and 7 bases for J; bases not matched to a gene: 9. CDR3 sequence (DNA): TGTGCCAGCACTCCGGACAGGGCGTACCAGCCCCAGCATTTT. It translates to CASTPDRAYQPQHF.

This clonotype occurred many times. The rearrangement uses TRBV15 and TRBJ1-5; TRBD1 might be the D (6 bases). The CDR3 sequence is 15 residues long. V gave up 5 bases and J gave up 0 bases, with 11 bases separating them. The germline CDR1 and CDR2 sequences are LNHNV and YYDKDF (reference sequence). CDR3 protein: CATSPTGNSNQPQHF. As DNA, the CDR3 is TGTGCCACCAGCCCCACAGGGAATAGCAATCAGCCCCAGCATTTT.

This clonotype was detected many times. This rearrangement joins TRBV5-1 to TRBJ2-1; 8 positions match TRBD2. V dropped 4 bases and J dropped 6; count of bases not matched to a gene: 9. The CDR3 covers 15 residues. Germline values: CDR1 SGHRS, CDR2 YFSETQ. Here the CDR3 reads CASSMVPGTSNEQFF. The CDR3 DNA reads TGCGCCAGCAGCATGGTTCCAGGGACTAGCAATGAGCAGTTCTTC. Based on the CDR3 plus reference TRBV5-1 and TRBJ2-1, the full variable domain is KAGVTQTPRYLIKTRGQQVTLSCSPISGHRSVSWYQQTPGQGLQFLFEYFSETQRNKGNFPGRFSGRQFSNSRSEMNVSTLELGDSALYLCASSMVPGTSNEQFFGPGTRLTVL.

This clonotype came up many times. The chain combines TRBV6-5 with TRBJ2-7, with 7 bases aligning to TRBD1. Germline V gene lookup returns CDR1 MNHEY and CDR2 SVGAGI. This CDR3 is 13 amino acids long. V gave up 4 bases and J gave up 5 bases; unmatched junction bases: 5. CDR3 sequence: CASSSDRRDEQYF. The CDR3 coding sequence is TGTGCCAGCAGTTCGGACAGGAGAGACGAGCAGTACTTC.